What follows is one TCR beta chain and its context. Per germline, CDR1 SGHTA and CDR2 FQGNSA. This CDR3 has 14 residues. The V end was cut by 2 bases, the J end by 4 bases, with 11 bases between. The study amplified TCR beta CDR3 regions using RNA transcripts. HTBI primers were used in a first-round RT-PCR, which preceded a second-round multiplex PCR. TCRdb redid the calling of the multiplex PCR reads with MiXCR, one entry per CDR3 protein. The table records hundreds of thousands of distinct CDR3 sequences, 22% of them present only once. This entry comes from a study of Graves' ophthalmopathy and Graves' hyperthyroidism.

V is TRBV7-2 and J is TRBJ2-5; D call uncertain. What was sequenced was peripheral blood. The receptor was isolated from a woman under 30 with stable Graves' hyperthyroidism. Some clones in this sample may be carry-over from other donors' samples. CDR3 nucleotide sequence: TGTGCCAGCAGCTTACTAGGCTCGTCAGAGACCCAGTACTTC. This codes for CASSLLGSSETQYF.